A single sample gave rise to the 21 T cell receptor beta chains below, sequenced in a study of T-cell memory formation after mild COVID-19. TCRdb re-called the 5' RACE reads with MiXCR, one entry per CDR3 protein. The sample carries 70,000 to 100,000 distinct CDR3 sequences, about 16% recorded once. Sequenced: PBMCs or a T cell subset sorted from them (not recorded which). The receptors derive from a man aged 18 to 35 who had mild COVID-19 (a few samples of this study predate the infection). Cell type and time point are not known.

This clonotype occurred a few times. This chain links TRBV12-3 or TRBV12-4 with TRBJ2-1; D gene unclear. V was shortened by 4 bases and J by 6 bases, with 13 bases between the two germline ends. There are 14 residues in the CDR3. CDR3 sequence (DNA): TGTGCCAGCAGTTCTCCCGGCGGTAGCAATGAGCAGTTCTTC. Translated, it gives CASSSPGGSNEQFF.

This clonotype was observed a few times. This chain uses TRBV4-3 with TRBJ2-3, with 10 bases matching TRBD2. V dropped 0 bases and J dropped 4; count of bases not matched to a gene: 4. This CDR3 has 16 amino acids. Looked up from germline, CDR1 is LGHNA and CDR2 is YSLEER. The CDR3: CASSQEPAGGPDTQYF. The CDR3 bases are TGCGCCAGCAGCCAAGAACCAGCGGGGGGGCCAGATACGCAGTATTTT.

There are many counts of this clonotype. V and J are TRBV30 and TRBJ1-5, with 9 bases aligning to TRBD1. The CDR3 spans 16 residues. With 3 bases clipped from V and 3 bases from J, the junction kept 9 bases outside the gene matches. Germline CDR1 is GTSNPN and CDR2 is SVGIG (reference sequence). The CDR3 is CAWSKGTGSYNQPQHF. For the CDR3, the DNA is TGTGCCTGGAGCAAAGGGACAGGGTCTTACAATCAGCCCCAGCATTTT.

V usage is TRBV12-3 or TRBV12-4 and J usage is TRBJ2-1; no clear D. The CDR3 sequence is 14 residues long. V was pared by 4 bases and J by 5 bases, with 12 bases between. CDR3 protein: CASSYFSPDNEQFF. As DNA, the CDR3 is TGTGCCAGCAGTTACTTCTCCCCGGACAATGAGCAGTTCTTC.

This clonotype has more than one count but fewer than ten. This sequence joins TRBV12-3 or TRBV12-4 and TRBJ2-1; TRBD1 might be the D (5 bases). This CDR3 contains 12 residues. Trimming left V 6 bases short and J 10 bases short, with 13 bases between. The CDR3 loop is CASRFQGPEQFF. CDR3 DNA: TGTGCCAGCAGGTTCCAGGGTCCCGAGCAGTTCTTC.

This clonotype has at least ten counts. The rearrangement links TRBV4-1 to TRBJ1-6, with a tentative D call TRBD1 (5 bases). Germline lookup yields CDR1 MGHRA and CDR2 YSYEKL. The germline V and J ends were trimmed by 0 bases and 8 bases, with 11 bases remaining between them. This CDR3 contains 15 residues. The CDR3 DNA follows: TGCGCCAGCAGCCAAGATGGGGGGAATGATTCACCCCTCCACTTT. Its translation is CASSQDGGNDSPLHF.

This clonotype was counted between two and nine times. The chain recombines TRBV4-1 with TRBJ2-5; no clear D gene. Germline CDR1 MGHRA, CDR2 YSYEKL. The CDR3 runs to 13 residues. The V gene lost 4 bases and the J gene lost 0 bases, with 6 bases spanning the gap. CDR3 in DNA: TGCGCCAGCAGCCCTCGGAACCAAGAGACCCAGTACTTC. It yields the protein CASSPRNQETQYF.

The chain carries TRBV4-3 and TRBJ2-1; 13 positions agree with TRBD2. Unmatched junction bases numbered 18, after V lost 0 bases and J lost 4 bases. Germline-derived CDR1 and CDR2 are LGHNA and YSLEER. The CDR3 is 22 residues long. CDR3 bases: TGCGCCAGCAGCCAAGATAATCCCATCGCACTAGCGGGGGGGCAGTTTTACAATGAGCAGTTCTTC. Protein product: CASSQDNPIALAGGQFYNEQFF.

The chain is built from TRBV12-3 or TRBV12-4 and TRBJ2-2; 11 bases are a match to TRBD2. The trim removed 7 bases at V and 4 bases at J, leaving 5 bases unmatched. The CDR3 consists of 15 residues. The CDR3 DNA sequence: TGTGCCAGCATAGGACTAGCGGGTCGCACCGGGGAGCTGTTTTTT. This encodes CASIGLAGRTGELFF.

This clonotype was counted only a few times. This chain links TRBV27 with TRBJ1-1, with TRBD1 identical over 9 bases. CDR3 length: 12 residues. The germline CDR1 and CDR2 sequences are MNHEY and SMNVEV (reference sequence). The V segment lost 7 bases and the J segment 5 bases; nucleotides outside the gene matches: 2. DNA for the CDR3: TGTGCCAGCAAACAGGGGGCGACTGAAGCTTTCTTT. Encoded protein: CASKQGATEAFF.

This clonotype was seen only a few times. The chain combines TRBV7-9 with TRBJ2-1; D remains unclear. CDR1 is SEHNR and CDR2 is FQNEAQ in the germline V gene (reference sequence). The CDR3 spans 12 residues. V lost 8 bases and J 4 bases, leaving 9 bases between the germline ends. The CDR3 region is CASRTPYNEQFF. CDR3 bases: TGTGCCAGCCGGACCCCATACAATGAGCAGTTCTTC.

The chain links TRBV3-1 to TRBJ2-3; 12 nucleotides line up with TRBD2. The CDR3 is 18 amino acids. Germline loops: CDR1 LGHDT, CDR2 YNNKEL (reference sequence). Losses at the gene ends were 0 bases for V and 2 bases for J; bases not matched to a gene: 6. CDR3 nucleotides: TGTGCCAGCAGCCAAGATCTAGCGGGGGGGCCAATCACAGATACGCAGTATTTT. Protein product: CASSQDLAGGPITDTQYF.

This clonotype was observed a handful of times. CDR3 in amino acids: CASTRGLEQYF. The CDR3, as DNA: TGTGCCAGCACTCGGGGCCTCGAGCAGTACTTC. This chain uses TRBV6-5 with TRBJ2-7; the D call may be TRBD1 or TRBD2 (5 bases each). V lost 7 bases to trimming and J lost 6 bases, with 10 bases between them. The CDR3 runs 11 residues. Germline assignment: CDR1 MNHEY and CDR2 SVGAGI.

This clonotype showed up many times. The V and J genes are TRBV24-1 and TRBJ1-1; 10 bases line up with TRBD1. Germline CDR1 KGHDR, CDR2 SFDVKD. With V trimmed by 4 bases and J by 4 bases, 5 bases remained unmatched. The CDR3 totals 15 residues. CDR3 in amino acids: CATSDPRTGGTEAFF. CDR3 bases: TGTGCCACCAGTGACCCGAGGACAGGGGGCACTGAAGCTTTCTTT.

This clonotype was observed a handful of times. CDR3 protein: CASSSPGHEQFF. The CDR3 coding sequence is TGTGCCAGCAGTTCACCCGGCCATGAGCAGTTCTTC. The chain recombines TRBV12-3 or TRBV12-4 with TRBJ2-1, with unresolved D. The CDR3 spans 12 residues. V was trimmed by 4 bases and J by 8 bases, leaving 9 bases between them.

Many counts were recorded for this clonotype. The rearrangement links TRBV12-5 to TRBJ2-7; 11 nucleotides agree with TRBD1. This CDR3 is 13 amino acids long. CDR1 is LGHNT and CDR2 is FRNRAP in the germline V gene. V shed 5 bases and J 10 bases; nucleotides not matched to a gene: 7. Here the CDR3 DNA reads TGTGCTAGTGGTAGGGACAGGGGGTTAAATCAGTACTTC. Its protein is CASGRDRGLNQYF. Drawing the rest from reference TRBV12-5 and TRBJ2-7, the complete variable domain is DARVTQTPRHKVTEMGQEVTMRCQPILGHNTVFWYRQTMMQGLELLAYFRNRAPLDDSGMPKDRFSAEMPDATLATLKIQPSEPRDSAVYFCASGRDRGLNQYFGPGTRLTVT.

The V and J genes are TRBV7-9 and TRBJ2-1; D gene ambiguous. Trimming shortened V by 1 base and J by 8 bases, and 6 bases separated the two germline ends. The CDR3 has 12 amino acids. CDR1 is SEHNR, CDR2 FQNEAQ, per germline (reference sequence). The CDR3 is CASSLGAYEQFF. CDR3 nucleotides: TGTGCCAGCAGCTTAGGGGCCTATGAGCAGTTCTTC.

This clonotype was seen a few times. The rearrangement links TRBV12-3 or TRBV12-4 to TRBJ1-2; TRBD1 aligns across 9 bases. With 2 bases clipped from V and 5 bases from J, the junction kept 18 bases outside the gene matches. The length of the CDR3 is 19 residues. The CDR3 DNA reads TGTGCCAGCAGTTTAACTCTCGTGGGTGGACAGGGGACGCTTTATGGCTACACCTTC. The encoded protein is CASSLTLVGGQGTLYGYTF.

This clonotype was observed a handful of times. The gene calls are TRBV9 and TRBJ2-5; D may correspond to TRBD1 or TRBD2 (5 bases each). Germline lookup yields CDR1 SGDLS and CDR2 YYNGEE. The CDR3 has 18 amino acids. V lost 0 bases, J lost 2 bases, and 20 bases lay in between. The CDR3 loop is CASSVGGWGGMKQETQYF. CDR3 nucleotide sequence: TGTGCCAGCAGCGTAGGGGGGTGGGGCGGAATGAAACAAGAGACCCAGTACTTC. The full variable domain, completed using reference TRBV9 and TRBJ2-5, is DSGVTQTPKHLITATGQRVTLRCSPRSGDLSVYWYQQSLDQGLQFLIQYYNGEERAKGNILERFSAQQFPDLHSELNLSSLELGDSALYFCASSVGGWGGMKQETQYFGPGTRLLVL.

This clonotype was detected only a few times. The V call is TRBV7-2, the J call TRBJ2-7; maybe TRBD1 (6 bases). V was trimmed by 6 bases and J by 4 bases, leaving 16 bases between them. Germline CDR1 is SGHTA and CDR2 is FQGNSA. This CDR3 region has 14 residues. The CDR3 reads CASSYRVHHYEQYF. The CDR3 DNA reads TGTGCCAGCAGTTACAGGGTTCACCATTACGAGCAGTACTTC.

The chain links TRBV12-3 or TRBV12-4 to TRBJ1-2; D is possibly TRBD1 (5 bases). This CDR3 has 14 amino acids. V was trimmed by 6 bases and J by 4 bases, leaving 15 bases between them. CDR3: CASSYPTDLYGYTF. For the CDR3, the DNA is TGTGCCAGCAGCTATCCGACAGACCTCTATGGCTACACCTTC.